This T cell receptor (beta chain) stems from a study of CD8 T cells in Susac syndrome. Random hexamers primed reverse transcription of about 0.45 to 1 ug RNA. Multiplex PCR with immunoSEQ amplified the TCR beta CDR3 across 54 Vbeta and 13 Jbeta. Via MiXCR, TCRdb re-called the immunoSEQ multiplex PCR reads, giving one row per CDR3 protein. Among some 120,000 distinct CDR3 sequences listed, approximately 94% were seen once. Trimming removed 1 base from V and 3 bases from J, with 8 bases in between. CDR3 length: 14 residues. CDR1 and CDR2 from the germline V gene are SNHLY and FYNNEI. The T cells that were sequenced for TCR beta were CD8+ and CD4+ cells from blood.

This chain uses TRBV2 with TRBJ2-3; D is uncertain. The clonotype comes from a human donor with multiple sclerosis. The specimen was CD4+ T cells from PBMCs. This chain's CDR3 is CASSEVLGTDTQYF. DNA of the CDR3: TGTGCCAGCAGTGAAGTTTTAGGAACAGATACGCAGTATTTT.